Following are 11 T cell receptor beta chains from one sample sequenced in a study of blood T cell repertoires in COVID-19. This table comes from immunoSEQ multiplex PCR, and its TCRdb copy is limited to in-frame clones, with some not included. The table shows a few hundred thousand clones, with about 90% occurring only once. Sequencing used peripheral blood. All receptors derive from a woman aged 25 to 39 with COVID-19, enrolled during active disease.

This chain connects TRBV19 to TRBJ1-5; 8 bases align to TRBD1. Trimming took 5 bases from V and 6 from J; bases not matched to a gene: 6. Germline V gene sequence: CDR1 LNHDA, CDR2 SQIVND (reference sequence). This CDR3 is built from 14 residues. DNA of the CDR3: TGTGCCAGTAGTCACGGACAGGGACTTCAGCCCCAGCATTTT. Translated: CASSHGQGLQPQHF.

The J gene is TRBJ1-1, the V gene TRBV19; a possible D gene is TRBD1 (6 bases). Trimming pared 5 bases from V and 2 bases from J, leaving 15 bases between. The CDR3 spans 15 residues. Germline-derived CDR1 and CDR2 are LNHDA and SQIVND (reference sequence). The CDR3: CASSSHRAPNTEAFF. The CDR3 nucleotides are TGTGCCAGTAGTTCCCACAGGGCGCCAAACACTGAAGCTTTCTTT.

CDR3 sequence: CASSSPISVNYGYTF. The CDR3 DNA reads TGTGCCAGCAGCTCCCCTATCTCCGTTAACTATGGCTACACCTTC. The rearrangement links TRBV7-2 to TRBJ1-2; D gene unclear. The germline CDR1 and CDR2 sequences are SGHTA and FQGNSA. The V end lost 4 bases, the J end lost 1 base, and 13 bases lay between the germline ends. The CDR3 is made up of 15 amino acids.

The rearrangement joins TRBV7-8 to TRBJ2-2, with a weak D call TRBD2 (6 bases). Germline V gives CDR1 SGHVS, CDR2 FQNEAQ. Trimming took 4 bases from V and 2 from J, leaving 14 bases between them. The CDR3 is made up of 16 amino acids. This CDR3 is CASSSIRDFNTGELFF. Here the CDR3 DNA reads TGTGCCAGCAGCTCTATCCGGGACTTCAACACCGGGGAGCTGTTTTTT.

V is TRBV19 and J is TRBJ2-1; 7 bases map to TRBD1. Trimming removed 10 bases from V and 10 bases from J; junction bases left unmatched: 10. Germline values: CDR1 LNHDA, CDR2 SQIVND (reference sequence). CDR3 size: 12 residues. CDR3 amino acids: CATGDRAREQFF. DNA for the CDR3: TGTGCCACCGGAGACAGGGCGAGGGAGCAGTTCTTC. Full variable domain (remainder filled in from reference TRBV19 and TRBJ2-1): DGGITQSPKYLFRKEGQNVTLSCEQNLNHDAMYWYRQDPGQGLRLIYYSQIVNDFQKGDIAEGYSVSREKKESFPLTVTSAQKNPTAFYLCATGDRAREQFFGPGTRLTVL.

This CDR3 reads CSVSPGQVTANEQFF. The DNA for the CDR3 is TGCAGCGTTTCTCCGGGACAGGTGACCGCCAATGAGCAGTTCTTC. The chain recombines TRBV29-1 with TRBJ2-1; 8 bases align to TRBD1. V shed 5 bases and J 6 bases; nucleotides not matched to a gene: 12. Germline V gene data show CDR1 as SQVTM and CDR2 as ANQGSEA. This CDR3 has 15 residues.

This rearrangement joins TRBV14 to TRBJ2-1; a possible D gene is TRBD2 (6 bases). V was pared by 0 bases and J by 8 bases, with 26 bases between. This CDR3 spans 19 amino acids. Germline CDR1 and CDR2: SGHDN and FVKESK. The CDR3: CASSQDWLAFPQGVDEQFF. In DNA form, the CDR3 reads TGTGCCAGCAGCCAAGATTGGCTAGCGTTTCCCCAAGGGGTCGATGAGCAGTTCTTC.

The chain carries TRBV9 and TRBJ2-1; TRBD2 aligns across 9 bases. Germline assignment: CDR1 SGDLS and CDR2 YYNGEE. J gave up 6 bases and V 0 bases, and 13 bases lay outside the gene matches. The CDR3 length is 18 residues. The CDR3 DNA sequence: TGTGCCAGCAGCGTAGATTTGCGGGAGGGCCTGGGGGGCAATGAGCAGTTCTTC. It yields the protein CASSVDLREGLGGNEQFF.

A single count supports this clone. This sequence joins TRBV10-3 and TRBJ2-2; 7 bases map to TRBD1. V shed 6 bases, J shed 3 bases, and the junction held 4 bases outside the gene matches. The CDR3 spans 14 residues. Germline CDR1 and CDR2: ENHRY and SYGVKD. The CDR3 coding sequence is TGTGCCATCAGAGGGGGCGCGGACACCGGGGAGCTGTTTTTT. As protein: CAIRGGADTGELFF.

This sequence joins TRBV5-6 and TRBJ2-5; 9 nucleotides line up with TRBD1. The CDR3 consists of 15 residues. Germline values: CDR1 SGHDT, CDR2 YYEEEE. Germline trimming cut 3 bases from V and 4 bases from J; bases unmatched to any gene: 7. The CDR3 DNA is TGTGCCAGCAGCTGGGGGACAGGGCCGGGAGAGACCCAGTACTTC. It specifies CASSWGTGPGETQYF. The variable domain in full, with the rest retrieved from reference TRBV5-6 and TRBJ2-5, is DAGVTQSPTHLIKTRGQQVTLRCSPKSGHDTVSWYQQALGQGPQFIFQYYEEEERQRGNFPDRFSGHQFPNYSSELNVNALLLGDSALYLCASSWGTGPGETQYFGPGTRLLVL.

The V and J genes are TRBV5-1 and TRBJ1-1, with D possibly TRBD1 on 6 matching bases. V shed 6 bases and J shed 0 bases, with 18 bases lying between them. The CDR3 is made up of 16 amino acids. CDR1 is SGHRS and CDR2 is YFSETQ in the germline V gene. CDR3: CASTKDSSFMNTEAFF. The CDR3 nucleotides are TGCGCCAGCACCAAGGACAGCTCCTTTATGAACACTGAAGCTTTCTTT.